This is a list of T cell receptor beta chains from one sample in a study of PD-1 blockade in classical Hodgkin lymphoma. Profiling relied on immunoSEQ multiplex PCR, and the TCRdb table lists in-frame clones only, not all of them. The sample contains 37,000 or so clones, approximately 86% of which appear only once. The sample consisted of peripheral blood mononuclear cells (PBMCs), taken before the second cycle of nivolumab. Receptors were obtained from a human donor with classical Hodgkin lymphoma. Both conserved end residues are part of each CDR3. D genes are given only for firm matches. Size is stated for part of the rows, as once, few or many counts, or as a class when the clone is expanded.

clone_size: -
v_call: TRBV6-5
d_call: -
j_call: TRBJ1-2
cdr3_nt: TGTGCCAGCAGTTACTCGAACGTCTATGGCTACACCTTC
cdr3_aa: CASSYSNVYGYTF

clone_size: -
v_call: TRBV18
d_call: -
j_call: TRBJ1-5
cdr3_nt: TGTGCCAGCTCACCCGGGGAGTTCAATCAGCCCCAGCATTTT
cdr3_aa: CASSPGEFNQPQHF

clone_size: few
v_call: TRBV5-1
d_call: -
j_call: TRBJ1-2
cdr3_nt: TGCGCCAGCAGCTTGGGAGGATCCGGATGGTACACCTTC
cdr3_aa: CASSLGGSGWYTF

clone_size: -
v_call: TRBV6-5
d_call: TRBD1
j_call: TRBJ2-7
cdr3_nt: TGTGCCAGCAGTTACGTGGACAGGGTCTACGAGCAGTACTTC
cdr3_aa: CASSYVDRVYEQYF

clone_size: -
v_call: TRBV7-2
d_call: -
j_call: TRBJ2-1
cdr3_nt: TGTGCCAGCAGCCTACCCTCGGATTTCTACAATGAGCAGTTCTTC
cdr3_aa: CASSLPSDFYNEQFF

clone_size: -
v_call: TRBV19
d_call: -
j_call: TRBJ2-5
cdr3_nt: TGTGCCAGTCGCAGACAGGTGCAAGAGACCCAGTACTTC
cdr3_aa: CASRRQVQETQYF

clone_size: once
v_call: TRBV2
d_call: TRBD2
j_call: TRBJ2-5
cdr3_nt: TGTGCCAGCAGTGTTGCGGAATATAGCGGGAGGGGGACCCAGTACTTC
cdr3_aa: CASSVAEYSGRGTQYF

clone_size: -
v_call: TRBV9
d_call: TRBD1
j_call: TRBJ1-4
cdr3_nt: TGTGCCAGCAGCGAGGGGGCAGGGGGTGAAAAACTGTTTTTT
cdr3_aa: CASSEGAGGEKLFF

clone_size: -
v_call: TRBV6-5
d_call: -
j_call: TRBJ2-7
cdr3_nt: TGTGCCAGCAGTTATGTAACGGGAGTTCACTACGAGCAGTACTTC
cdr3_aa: CASSYVTGVHYEQYF

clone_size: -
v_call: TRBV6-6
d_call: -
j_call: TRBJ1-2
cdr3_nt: TGTGCCAGCAGTATCACAGCGACGAACTATGGCTACACCTTC
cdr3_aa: CASSITATNYGYTF

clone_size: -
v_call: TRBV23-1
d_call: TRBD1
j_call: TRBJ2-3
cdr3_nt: TGCGCCAGCAGTACCCGGGACAGGGGGCGCACAGATACGCAGTATTTT
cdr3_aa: CASSTRDRGRTDTQYF

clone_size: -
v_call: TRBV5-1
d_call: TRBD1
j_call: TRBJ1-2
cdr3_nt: TGCGCCAGCAGCTTTGGACAGGCCTATGGCTACACCTTC
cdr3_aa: CASSFGQAYGYTF

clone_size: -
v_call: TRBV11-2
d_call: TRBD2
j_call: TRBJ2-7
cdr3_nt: TGTGCCAGCAGCTTAGCGGGCTGGGGGGGTTGGGACGCTTACGAGCAGTACTTC
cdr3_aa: CASSLAGWGGWDAYEQYF

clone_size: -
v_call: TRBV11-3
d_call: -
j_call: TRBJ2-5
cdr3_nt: TGTGCCAGCAGCTCCCCGCTTACTAGGGGAGGGGGACATAGAGAGACCCAGTACTTC
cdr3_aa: CASSSPLTRGGGHRETQYF

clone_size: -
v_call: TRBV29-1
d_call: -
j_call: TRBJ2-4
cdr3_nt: TGCAGCGTTGAAACAGGGCACATTCAGTACTTC
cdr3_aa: CSVETGHIQYF

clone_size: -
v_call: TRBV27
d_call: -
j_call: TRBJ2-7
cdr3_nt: TGTGCCAGCAGTCCAGCCCTCGAGCAGTACTTC
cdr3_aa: CASSPALEQYF

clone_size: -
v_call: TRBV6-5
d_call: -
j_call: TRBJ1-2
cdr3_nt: TGTGCCAGCAGTTACTCAGGGGCGGGGTATGGCTACACCTTC
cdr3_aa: CASSYSGAGYGYTF

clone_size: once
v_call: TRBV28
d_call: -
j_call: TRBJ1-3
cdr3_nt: TGTGCCAGCAGTTGGTTCCCCTCTGGAAACACCATATATTTT
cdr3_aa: CASSWFPSGNTIYF